This entry describes one T cell receptor (beta chain). The observed sequence ends 3 residues before the CDR3 terminus, with the missing tail filled in from the germline J gene. Genomic DNA, averaging about 1,200 ng per sample, yielded TCR beta CDR3 via immunoSEQ. Libraries were prepared by immunoSEQ multiplex PCR; TCRdb keeps only in-frame clonotypes and omits some of them. This table lists some 32,000 clones. Germline V lookup: CDR1 MGHRA, CDR2 YSYEKL. This CDR3 contains 14 residues. The V segment lost 6 bases and the J segment 3 bases; nucleotides outside the gene matches: 5. The sample belongs to a study of T cells in women clearing cervical HPV infection. In the study overall: HLA type stays a possible confounder, typing being limited.

Dot-blot hybridization genotyped cervical HPV amplified with MY09/MY11 PCR. V gene TRBV4-1 combines with J gene TRBJ2-3; 8 nucleotides line up with TRBD2. This sequence originates from a woman between 18 and 70 years old with a cervical HPV16 infection that either progressed to CIN3+ or cleared (not recorded which). The sample was blood buffy coat. The CDR3 DNA, read in part, is TGCGCCAGCAGTTTGACTAGCGCGACAGATACG. Translation gives CASSLTSATDT. The entire CDR3 reads CASSLTSATDTQYF.